The clone carrying this T cell receptor (beta chain) has just one count. Sequenced by immunoSEQ multiplex PCR; TCRdb stores in-frame clones only, minus some. The sample carries fewer than 250,000 clones, about 88% recorded once. CDR3 length: 16 residues. Trimming removed 3 bases from V and 0 bases from J, with 14 bases in between. The germline CDR1 and CDR2 sequences are LNHDA and SQIVND (reference sequence). This sample stems from a study of blood T cell repertoires in COVID-19. The clonotype originates from a man aged 40-49 years with acute or convalescent COVID-19. The sequenced sample was peripheral blood. J is TRBJ1-1 and V is TRBV19; weak D call: TRBD1 (5 bases). CDR3: CASSMGSGYMNTEAFF. In nucleotides, the CDR3 is TGTGCCAGTAGTATGGGGTCAGGGTATATGAACACTGAAGCTTTCTTT.